This is a list of T cell receptor beta chains from one sample in a study of T cells after yellow fever vaccination. TCRdb passed the 5' RACE reads through MiXCR, listing each CDR3 protein once. Found here are some 300,000 distinct CDR3 sequences, around 10% of them singletons; the top ten hold approximately 3.3%. The sequenced sample was CD4+ T cells sorted from PBMCs, obtained 5 days after the yellow fever booster vaccination. The receptors derive from a young man who received the YFV17D yellow fever vaccine. CDR3s leave out the opening cysteine and the closing phenylalanine or tryptophan.

cdr3_aa: ATSRDRDRRTEAF
v_call: TRBV15
j_call: TRBJ1-1

cdr3_aa: ASTENQETQY
v_call: TRBV5-1
j_call: TRBJ2-5

cdr3_aa: ASSEFGGQRDSF
v_call: TRBV6-1
j_call: TRBJ2-1

cdr3_aa: ASSQDLEGQPQH
v_call: TRBV4-1
j_call: TRBJ1-5

cdr3_aa: ASSLDRPAVGGYT
v_call: TRBV5-1
j_call: TRBJ1-2

cdr3_aa: ASSQPSWEQF
v_call: TRBV12-3/TRBV12-4
j_call: TRBJ2-1

cdr3_aa: ASSFSIGVNTGELF
v_call: TRBV27
j_call: TRBJ2-2

cdr3_aa: ASSPGGGGYTDTQY
v_call: TRBV5-1
j_call: TRBJ2-3

cdr3_aa: ASSLTREETQY
v_call: TRBV7-3
j_call: TRBJ2-5

cdr3_aa: ASSPGQRNEAF
v_call: TRBV6-1
j_call: TRBJ1-1

cdr3_aa: ASSLRVQRGTEAF
v_call: TRBV12-3/TRBV12-4
j_call: TRBJ1-1